These T cell receptor beta chains were read from a single sample in a study of blood T cells in healthy people across ages. MiXCR, applied by TCRdb to the 5' RACE reads, yields one record per CDR3 protein. The sample consists of about 1.5 million distinct CDR3 sequences, about 42% of them appearing once. Sequencing was done on a sample of blood. All receptors come from a woman aged 18-35 years in good health. Both conserved end residues are part of each CDR3. The D gene is left open where the match is weak. Part of the rows lack a size; the others show once, few, many or a class for expanded clones.

V	D	size	J	CDR3	DNA
TRBV6-2/TRBV6-3	NA	NA	TRBJ2-5	CASSYYVEQYF	TGTGCCAGCAGTTACTACGTGGAGCAGTACTTC
TRBV20-1	TRBD2	NA	TRBJ2-1	CSAISGHAYNERFF	TGCAGTGCAATTAGCGGGCATGCTTACAATGAGCGGTTCTTC
TRBV20-1	NA	NA	TRBJ1-1	CSARGQMDTEAFF	TGCAGTGCTAGAGGTCAGATGGACACTGAAGCTTTCTTT
TRBV5-1	NA	NA	TRBJ2-3	CASSLGATAASTDTQYF	TGCGCCAGCAGCTTGGGTGCCACAGCCGCTAGCACAGATACGCAGTATTTT
TRBV7-9	NA	NA	TRBJ2-7	CASSFSRHEQYF	TGTGCCAGCAGCTTCAGCCGACACGAGCAGTACTTC
TRBV12-3/TRBV12-4	NA	NA	TRBJ2-6	CASSSPWASGANVLTF	TGTGCCAGCAGTTCCCCCTGGGCTTCCGGGGCCAACGTCCTGACTTTC
TRBV7-6	NA	NA	TRBJ1-6	CASSLGPNPHF	TGTGCCAGCAGCTTGGGTCCTAACCCCCACTTT
TRBV12-3/TRBV12-4	NA	NA	TRBJ1-5	CASSVGTRGNQPQHF	TGTGCCAGCTCAGTTGGGACTAGGGGCAATCAGCCCCAGCATTTT
TRBV20-1	NA	NA	TRBJ1-2	CSAVRTEPISYGYTF	TGCAGTGCCGTACGGACAGAACCTATAAGCTATGGCTACACCTTC
TRBV19	NA	NA	TRBJ1-1	CASRGSDEAFF	TGTGCCTCCCGGGGAAGTGATGAAGCTTTCTTT
TRBV5-6	NA	NA	TRBJ1-4	CASTSFGGQNEKLFF	TGTGCCAGCACCTCCTTCGGCGGACAGAATGAAAAACTGTTTTTT
TRBV2	NA	many	TRBJ2-3	CASLDGVSDTQYF	TGTGCCAGCCTCGACGGGGTCAGCGATACGCAGTATTTT
TRBV4-1	NA	few	TRBJ2-1	CASSQADLDNEQFF	TGCGCCAGCAGCCAAGCCGACCTTGACAATGAGCAGTTCTTC
TRBV7-8	NA	NA	TRBJ1-4	CATKGGRDEKLFF	TGTGCCACAAAAGGGGGGAGAGATGAAAAACTGTTTTTT
TRBV7-9	NA	NA	TRBJ2-1	CASSSQERPYNEQFF	TGTGCCAGCAGCTCCCAGGAGAGGCCCTACAATGAGCAGTTCTTC
TRBV7-2	NA	NA	TRBJ2-2	CASSLLVSTGELFF	TGTGCCAGCAGCTTACTCGTCTCAACCGGGGAGCTGTTTTTT
TRBV7-9	TRBD1	NA	TRBJ2-1	CASSVTQIGGEDEQFF	TGTGCCAGCAGCGTTACCCAGATAGGGGGCGAGGATGAGCAGTTCTTC
TRBV7-2	NA	few	TRBJ2-7	CASSLMNDYEQYF	TGTGCCAGCAGCTTAATGAATGACTACGAGCAGTACTTC
TRBV6-1	NA	few	TRBJ2-3	CASTLRLGDTQYF	TGTGCCAGCACCCTCCGGTTGGGAGATACGCAGTATTTT
TRBV2	NA	NA	TRBJ1-1	CASLAAPEAFF	TGTGCCAGCTTGGCGGCCCCTGAAGCTTTCTTT
TRBV20-1	NA	few	TRBJ1-4	CSARDNSGYISNEKLFF	TGCAGTGCTAGAGATAATTCAGGGTATATATCTAATGAAAAACTGTTTTTT
TRBV7-9	NA	NA	TRBJ2-1	CANSLGRQAPYNEQFF	TGTGCCAACAGCTTAGGTAGGCAGGCCCCCTACAATGAGCAGTTCTTC
TRBV29-1	TRBD1	NA	TRBJ1-4	CSVRDRGSEKLFF	TGCAGCGTTCGGGACAGGGGGAGTGAAAAACTGTTTTTT
TRBV5-1	NA	NA	TRBJ1-2	CASSLRGQSTSNYGYTF	TGCGCCAGCAGCTTAAGAGGACAGTCGACATCTAACTATGGCTACACCTTC
TRBV5-6	NA	NA	TRBJ2-7	CASSGGVYYNEQYF	TGTGCCAGCAGCGGAGGTGTCTACTACAATGAGCAGTACTTC
TRBV18	NA	NA	TRBJ2-1	CASSPPGTMYNEQFF	TGTGCCAGCTCACCTCCGGGGACGATGTACAATGAGCAGTTCTTC
TRBV11-2	TRBD1	few	TRBJ2-7	CASSPYRDRVRREQYF	TGTGCCAGCAGCCCCTACCGGGACAGGGTACGTCGCGAGCAGTACTTC
TRBV20-1	NA	NA	TRBJ2-3	CSAWLQGSTDTQYF	TGCAGTGCCTGGCTCCAAGGCAGCACAGATACGCAGTATTTT
TRBV29-1	TRBD2	NA	TRBJ2-2	CSVASGTNTGELFF	TGCAGCGTTGCTAGCGGGACGAACACCGGGGAGCTGTTTTTT
TRBV5-1	NA	few	TRBJ2-1	CASRAAGLYNEQFF	TGCGCCAGCCGCGCCGCAGGGCTCTACAATGAGCAGTTCTTC
TRBV7-9	NA	few	TRBJ2-3	CASSLASDIRDTQYF	TGTGCCAGCAGCTTAGCGTCTGATATCCGGGATACGCAGTATTTT
TRBV24-1	TRBD2	many	TRBJ2-1	CATSTSEFHNEQFF	TGTGCCACAAGTACTAGCGAGTTCCACAATGAGCAGTTCTTC
TRBV2	NA	NA	TRBJ1-1	CASTLQGSTEAFF	TGTGCCAGCACCCTACAGGGTAGTACTGAAGCTTTCTTT
TRBV5-1	NA	NA	TRBJ2-7	CASSPVPDSHYEQYF	TGCGCCAGCAGCCCGGTTCCGGACAGCCACTACGAGCAGTACTTC
TRBV6-5	NA	NA	TRBJ1-2	CASSYRAEGYGYTF	TGTGCCAGCAGTTACAGGGCGGAGGGCTATGGCTACACCTTC
TRBV4-3	NA	NA	TRBJ1-5	CASSQSFVGLGRPQHF	TGCGCCAGCAGCCAAAGTTTTGTGGGATTAGGTCGGCCCCAGCATTTT